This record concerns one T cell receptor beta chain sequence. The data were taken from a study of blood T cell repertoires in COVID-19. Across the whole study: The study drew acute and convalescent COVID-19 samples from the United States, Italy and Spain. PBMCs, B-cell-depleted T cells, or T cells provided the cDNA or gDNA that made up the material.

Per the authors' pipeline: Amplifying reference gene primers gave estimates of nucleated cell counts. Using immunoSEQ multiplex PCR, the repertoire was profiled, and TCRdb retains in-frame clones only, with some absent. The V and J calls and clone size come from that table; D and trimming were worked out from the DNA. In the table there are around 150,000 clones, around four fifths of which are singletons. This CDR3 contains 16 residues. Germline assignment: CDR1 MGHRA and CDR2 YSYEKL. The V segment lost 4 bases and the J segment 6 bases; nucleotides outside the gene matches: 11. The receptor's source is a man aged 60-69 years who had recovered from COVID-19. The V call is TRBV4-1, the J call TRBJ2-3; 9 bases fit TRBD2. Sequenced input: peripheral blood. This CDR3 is CASSPGIAGVGDTQYF. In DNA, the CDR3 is TGCGCCAGCAGCCCCGGGATAGCGGGAGTAGGGGATACGCAGTATTTT.